This entry describes one TCR beta chain. This sample is drawn from a study of OX40 agonist ivuxolimab in advanced cancers. The CDR3 runs to 14 residues. V lost 4 bases to trimming and J lost 4 bases; unmatched junction nucleotides: 7. CDR1 SQVTM and CDR2 ANQGSEA come from the germline V gene. Method: immunoSEQ multiplex PCR; TCRdb's copy keeps in-frame clones and lacks some. The data hold about 100,000 clones, with around 89% observed a single time. The source material was CD4+ or CD8+ T cells sorted from blood, sampled in a trial of the OX40 agonist ivuxolimab. This rearrangement joins TRBV29-1 to TRBJ2-7, with 10 bases identical to TRBD1. The sequence derives from an adult with an advanced solid tumor such as melanoma, head and neck, liver or kidney cancer. CDR3 coding DNA: TGCAGCGTTGTGGGGGACAGGGGTGTATACGAGCAGTACTTC. Translated: CSVVGDRGVYEQYF.